This record concerns one T cell receptor beta chain sequence. The V gene lost 4 bases and the J gene lost 5 bases, with 11 bases spanning the gap. The CDR3 has 13 residues. Germline lookup yields CDR1 LNHDA and CDR2 SQIVND (reference sequence). Assay: immunoSEQ multiplex PCR; the TCRdb copy retains only in-frame clones and omits some. The profile covers 250,000 to 300,000 clones, with under 95% appearing a single time and under 3% taken by the ten largest. The data belong to a study of blood T cell repertoires in COVID-19. Looking at the study overall: PBMCs, B-cell-depleted T cells, or T cells provided the cDNA or gDNA that made up the material.

The rearrangement joins TRBV19 to TRBJ1-1; D uncertain. Material: PBMCs or T cells enriched from blood (not recorded which). The clonotype was recovered from a woman in her thirties or forties with acute COVID-19. CDR3 region: CASSTRVITEAFF. The CDR3 DNA reads TGTGCCAGTAGTACCCGGGTAATTACTGAAGCTTTCTTT.